These 10 T cell receptor beta chains originate from one sample sequenced in a study of blood T cell repertoires in COVID-19. The repertoire was sequenced with immunoSEQ multiplex PCR; TCRdb's copy has only in-frame clones and lacks some. The sample comprises around 300,000 clones, around 83% of which are singletons, and 2.5% to 3.5% rests with the top ten. Sequences were obtained from peripheral blood. All receptors come from a young man with active or convalescent COVID-19.

This chain joins TRBV19 and TRBJ2-7, with D possibly TRBD2 on 6 matching bases. The ends were cut back, 2 bases at V and 1 base at J, with 9 bases in the middle. The CDR3 sequence is 14 residues long. The germline V gene has CDR1 LNHDA and CDR2 SQIVND (reference sequence). CDR3 in DNA: TGTGCCAGTAGTATACAGGGAGGTTCCTACGAGCAGTACTTC. Translation gives CASSIQGGSYEQYF.

V gene TRBV4-3 combines with J gene TRBJ2-1; 10 positions agree with TRBD2. The CDR3 totals 17 residues. V lost 0 bases and J lost 6; bases outside the gene matches: 8. CDR1 and CDR2 (germline): LGHNA, YSLEER. The DNA for the CDR3 is TGCGCCAGCAGCCAAGAATATTCTAGCGGGAGTCGCAATGAGCAGTTCTTC. Residues: CASSQEYSSGSRNEQFF.

This clone was counted a few times. V and J are TRBV7-3 and TRBJ1-2; 11 nucleotides line up with TRBD1. The CDR3 has 14 residues. CDR1 is SGHTA and CDR2 is FQGTGA in the germline V gene. Unmatched junction bases numbered 6, after V lost 5 bases and J lost 7 bases. CDR3 sequence (DNA): TGTGCCAGCAGCCCGGGGACAGGGGGGTCTGGCTACACCTTC. This translates into CASSPGTGGSGYTF.

The J gene is TRBJ2-5, the V gene TRBV6-2 or TRBV6-3; possible D gene TRBD1, 6 bases. CDR1 and CDR2 from the germline V gene are MNHEY and SVGEGT. CDR3 length: 14 amino acids. The V and J ends lost 5 bases and 4 bases respectively, with 14 bases between them. CDR3 sequence (DNA): TGTGCCAGCAGTCCATGGGACAAGCGAGAGACCCAGTACTTC. Protein sequence: CASSPWDKRETQYF.

The chain has TRBV6-2 or TRBV6-3 and TRBJ2-7, with D possibly being TRBD1 (5 bases). Per germline, CDR1 MNHEY and CDR2 SVGEGT. V was clipped by 6 bases and J by 5 bases, with 8 bases between them. The CDR3 runs 11 residues. Here the CDR3 reads CASSSRDEQYF. The CDR3 nucleotides are TGTGCCAGCAGCAGCAGGGACGAGCAGTACTTC.

This clone has only one observation. This chain joins TRBV11-3 and TRBJ2-5; D possibly corresponds to TRBD1 (6 bases). The CDR3 runs 15 residues. Germline CDR1 is SGHNT and CDR2 is YENEEA. V was trimmed by 4 bases and J by 2 bases, leaving 14 bases between them. The CDR3 sequence is CASSYGGQGQETQYF. CDR3 nucleotides: TGTGCCAGCAGCTACGGTGGGCAGGGGCAAGAGACCCAGTACTTC.

The V call is TRBV5-1, the J call TRBJ1-2; 9 bases map to TRBD1. With V trimmed by 0 bases and J by 4 bases, 4 bases remained unmatched. Per germline, CDR1 SGHRS and CDR2 YFSETQ. This CDR3 has 15 amino acids. CDR3 amino acids: CASSLGTGGGYGYTF. The CDR3 DNA follows: TGCGCCAGCAGCTTGGGTACAGGGGGCGGCTATGGCTACACCTTC.

The chain carries TRBV19 and TRBJ1-5, with 8 bases identical to TRBD1. The CDR3 loop spans 15 amino acids. J was trimmed by 4 bases and V by 7 bases; bases with no gene match: 9. Looked up from germline, CDR1 is LNHDA and CDR2 is SQIVND (reference sequence). The CDR3 is CASKAGQGRNQPQHF. DNA of the CDR3: TGTGCCAGTAAAGCCGGACAGGGAAGAAATCAGCCCCAGCATTTT.

This clone was seen just once. The gene calls are TRBV6-5 and TRBJ1-5; D possibly corresponds to TRBD1 (6 bases). CDR3 length equals 15 residues. V was pared by 10 bases and J by 1 base, with 17 bases between. Germline CDR1 MNHEY, CDR2 SVGAGI. CDR3 residues: CATLREGGSNQPQHF. The CDR3 DNA is TGTGCCACCCTAAGGGAAGGGGGAAGCAATCAGCCCCAGCATTTT.

The rearrangement uses TRBV5-1 and TRBJ2-3; D is unclear. V was clipped by 2 bases and J by 2 bases, with 9 bases between them. CDR3 length equals 14 residues. Germline CDR1 reads SGHRS; CDR2 reads YFSETQ. The CDR3 reads CASSLGGYTDTQYF. The CDR3 coding sequence is TGCGCCAGCAGCTTAGGCGGTTACACAGATACGCAGTATTTT.